This entry describes one TCR beta chain. Its specificity is unknown. Assay used: immunoSEQ multiplex PCR; TCRdb lists only in-frame clones, some missing. This sample yields about 480,000 clones, of which 87% are seen a single time; roughly 13% belongs to the top ten. The data are from a study of Ad26.COV2.S vaccination and SARS-CoV-2 variants. Study-level background: Intramuscular Ad26.COV2.S doses were given once or twice, 56 days apart. General study findings and limits: Spike-specific CD8+ and CD4+ T cell responses reportedly showed substantial breadth after vaccination. Vaccine recipients had higher spike-specific TCR breadth than placebo recipients. Estimates derived from TCR breadth and depth analyses may have underestimated total T cell responses.

The sample's treatment: around 19 received Ad26.COV2.S at low or high dose, single or two shots; roughly 5 received placebo; per-sample allocation not given. Day 63 after the first injection of vaccine or placebo was the sampling time. Germline-derived CDR1 and CDR2 are SGHTA and FQGNSA. The CDR3 covers 14 residues. V was shortened by 6 bases and J by 7 bases, with 16 bases between the two germline ends. The receptor comes from a person between 18 and 65 years old who received the Ad26.COV2.S COVID-19 vaccine or a placebo. V is TRBV7-2 and J is TRBJ1-5, with D perhaps TRBD1 (6 bases). Sequences were derived from peripheral blood, sampled in a trial of Ad26.COV2.S vaccine versus placebo. The CDR3 coding sequence is TGTGCCAGCAGTTCCAGGGGCGGGGCGCAGCCCCAGCATTTT. Its translation is CASSSRGGAQPQHF.